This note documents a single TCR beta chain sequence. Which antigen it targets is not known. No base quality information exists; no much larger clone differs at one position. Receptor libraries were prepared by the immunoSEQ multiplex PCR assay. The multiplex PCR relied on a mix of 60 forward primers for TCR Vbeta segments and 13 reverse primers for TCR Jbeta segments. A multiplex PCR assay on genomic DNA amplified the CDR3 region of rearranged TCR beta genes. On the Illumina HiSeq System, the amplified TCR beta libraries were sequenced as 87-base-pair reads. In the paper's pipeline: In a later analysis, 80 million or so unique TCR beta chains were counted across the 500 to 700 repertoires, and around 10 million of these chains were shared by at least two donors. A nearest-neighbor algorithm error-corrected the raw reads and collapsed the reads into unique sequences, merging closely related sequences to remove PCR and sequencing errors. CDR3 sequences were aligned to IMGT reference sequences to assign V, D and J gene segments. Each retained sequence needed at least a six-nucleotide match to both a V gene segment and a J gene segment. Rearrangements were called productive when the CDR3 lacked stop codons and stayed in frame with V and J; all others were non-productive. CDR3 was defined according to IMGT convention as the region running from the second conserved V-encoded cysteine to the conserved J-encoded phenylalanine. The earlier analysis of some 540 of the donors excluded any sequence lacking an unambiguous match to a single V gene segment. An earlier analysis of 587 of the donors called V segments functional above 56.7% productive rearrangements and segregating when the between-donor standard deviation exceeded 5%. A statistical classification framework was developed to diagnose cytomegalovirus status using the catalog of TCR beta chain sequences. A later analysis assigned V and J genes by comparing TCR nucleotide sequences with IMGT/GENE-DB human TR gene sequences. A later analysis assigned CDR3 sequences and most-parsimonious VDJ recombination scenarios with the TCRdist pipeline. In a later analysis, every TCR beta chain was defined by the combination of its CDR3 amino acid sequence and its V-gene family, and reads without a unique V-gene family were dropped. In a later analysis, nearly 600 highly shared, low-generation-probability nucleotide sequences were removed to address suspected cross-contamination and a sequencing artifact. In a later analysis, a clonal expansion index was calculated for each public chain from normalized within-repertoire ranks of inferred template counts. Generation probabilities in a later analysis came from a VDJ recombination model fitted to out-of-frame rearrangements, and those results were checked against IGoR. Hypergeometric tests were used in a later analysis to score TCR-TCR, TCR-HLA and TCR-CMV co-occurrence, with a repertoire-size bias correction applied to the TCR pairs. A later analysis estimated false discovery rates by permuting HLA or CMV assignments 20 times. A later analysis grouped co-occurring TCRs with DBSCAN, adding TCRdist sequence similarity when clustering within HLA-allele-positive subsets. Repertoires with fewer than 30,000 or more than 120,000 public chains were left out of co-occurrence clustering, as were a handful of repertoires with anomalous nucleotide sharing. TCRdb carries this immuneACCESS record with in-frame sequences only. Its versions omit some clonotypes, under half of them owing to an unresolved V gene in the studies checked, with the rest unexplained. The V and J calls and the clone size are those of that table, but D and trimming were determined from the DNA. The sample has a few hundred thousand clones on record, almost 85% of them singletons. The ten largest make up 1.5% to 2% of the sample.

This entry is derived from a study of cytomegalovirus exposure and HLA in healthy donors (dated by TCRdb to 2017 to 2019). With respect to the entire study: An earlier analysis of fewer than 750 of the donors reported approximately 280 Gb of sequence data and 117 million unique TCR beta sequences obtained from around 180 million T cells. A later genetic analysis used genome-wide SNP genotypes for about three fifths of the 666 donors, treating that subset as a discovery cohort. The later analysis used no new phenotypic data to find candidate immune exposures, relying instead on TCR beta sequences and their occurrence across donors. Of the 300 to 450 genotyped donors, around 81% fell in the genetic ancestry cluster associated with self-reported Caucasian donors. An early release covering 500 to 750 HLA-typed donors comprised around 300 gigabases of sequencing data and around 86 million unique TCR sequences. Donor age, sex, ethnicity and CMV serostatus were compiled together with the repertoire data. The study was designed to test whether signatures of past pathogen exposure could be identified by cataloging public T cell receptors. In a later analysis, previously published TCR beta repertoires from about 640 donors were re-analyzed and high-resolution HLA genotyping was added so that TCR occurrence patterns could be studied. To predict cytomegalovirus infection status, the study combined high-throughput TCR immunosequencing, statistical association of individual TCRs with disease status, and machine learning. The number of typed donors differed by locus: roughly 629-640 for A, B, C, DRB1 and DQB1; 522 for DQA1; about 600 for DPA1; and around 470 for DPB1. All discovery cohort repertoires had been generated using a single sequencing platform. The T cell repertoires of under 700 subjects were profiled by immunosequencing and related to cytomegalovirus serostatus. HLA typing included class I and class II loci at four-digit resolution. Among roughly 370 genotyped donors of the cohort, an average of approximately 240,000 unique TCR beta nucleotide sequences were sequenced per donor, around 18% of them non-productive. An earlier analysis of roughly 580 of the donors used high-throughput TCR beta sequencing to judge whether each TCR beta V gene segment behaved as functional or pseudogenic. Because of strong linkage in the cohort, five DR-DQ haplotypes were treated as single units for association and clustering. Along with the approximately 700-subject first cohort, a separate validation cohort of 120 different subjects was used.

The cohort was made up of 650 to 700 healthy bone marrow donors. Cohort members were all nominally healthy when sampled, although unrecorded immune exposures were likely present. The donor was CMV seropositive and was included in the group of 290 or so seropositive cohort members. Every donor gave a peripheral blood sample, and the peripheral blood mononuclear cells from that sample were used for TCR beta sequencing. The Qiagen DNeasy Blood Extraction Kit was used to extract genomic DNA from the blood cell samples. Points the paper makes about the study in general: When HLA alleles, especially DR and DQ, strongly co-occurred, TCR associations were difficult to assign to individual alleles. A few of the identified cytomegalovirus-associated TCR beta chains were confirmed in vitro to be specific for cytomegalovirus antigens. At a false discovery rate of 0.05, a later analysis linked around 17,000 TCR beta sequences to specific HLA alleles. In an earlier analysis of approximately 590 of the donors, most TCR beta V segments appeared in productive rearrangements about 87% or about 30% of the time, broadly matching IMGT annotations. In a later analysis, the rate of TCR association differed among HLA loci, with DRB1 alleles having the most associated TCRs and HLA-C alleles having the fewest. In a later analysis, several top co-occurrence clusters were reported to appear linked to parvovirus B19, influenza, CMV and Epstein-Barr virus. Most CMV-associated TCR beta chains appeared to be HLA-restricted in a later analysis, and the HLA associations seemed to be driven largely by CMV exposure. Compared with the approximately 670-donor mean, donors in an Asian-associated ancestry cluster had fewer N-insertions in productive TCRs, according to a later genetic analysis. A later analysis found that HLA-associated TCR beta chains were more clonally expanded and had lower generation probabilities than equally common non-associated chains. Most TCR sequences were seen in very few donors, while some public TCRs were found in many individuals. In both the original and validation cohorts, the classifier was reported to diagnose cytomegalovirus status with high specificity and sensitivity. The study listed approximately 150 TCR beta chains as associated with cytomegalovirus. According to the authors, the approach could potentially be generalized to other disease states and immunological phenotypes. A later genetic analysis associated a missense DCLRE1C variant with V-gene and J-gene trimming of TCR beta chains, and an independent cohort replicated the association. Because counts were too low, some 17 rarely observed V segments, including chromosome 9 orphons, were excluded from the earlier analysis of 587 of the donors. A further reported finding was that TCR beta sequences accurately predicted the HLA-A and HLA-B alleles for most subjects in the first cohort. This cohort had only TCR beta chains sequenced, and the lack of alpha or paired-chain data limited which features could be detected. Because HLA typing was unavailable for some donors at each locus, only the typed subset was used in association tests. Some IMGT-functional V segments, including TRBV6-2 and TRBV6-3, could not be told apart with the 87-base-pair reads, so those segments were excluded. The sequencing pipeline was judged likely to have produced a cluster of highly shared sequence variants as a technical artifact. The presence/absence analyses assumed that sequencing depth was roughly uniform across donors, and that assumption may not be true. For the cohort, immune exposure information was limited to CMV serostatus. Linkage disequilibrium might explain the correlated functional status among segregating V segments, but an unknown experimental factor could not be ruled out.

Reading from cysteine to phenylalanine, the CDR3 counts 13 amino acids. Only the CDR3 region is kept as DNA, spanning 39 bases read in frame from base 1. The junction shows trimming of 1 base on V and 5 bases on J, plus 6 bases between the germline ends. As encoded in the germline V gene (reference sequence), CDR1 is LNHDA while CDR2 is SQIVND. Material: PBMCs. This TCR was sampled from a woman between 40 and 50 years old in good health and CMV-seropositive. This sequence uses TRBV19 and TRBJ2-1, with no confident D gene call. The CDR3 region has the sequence CASSIGQNNEQFF. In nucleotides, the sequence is TGTGCCAGTAGTATAGGGCAGAACAATGAGCAGTTCTTC.